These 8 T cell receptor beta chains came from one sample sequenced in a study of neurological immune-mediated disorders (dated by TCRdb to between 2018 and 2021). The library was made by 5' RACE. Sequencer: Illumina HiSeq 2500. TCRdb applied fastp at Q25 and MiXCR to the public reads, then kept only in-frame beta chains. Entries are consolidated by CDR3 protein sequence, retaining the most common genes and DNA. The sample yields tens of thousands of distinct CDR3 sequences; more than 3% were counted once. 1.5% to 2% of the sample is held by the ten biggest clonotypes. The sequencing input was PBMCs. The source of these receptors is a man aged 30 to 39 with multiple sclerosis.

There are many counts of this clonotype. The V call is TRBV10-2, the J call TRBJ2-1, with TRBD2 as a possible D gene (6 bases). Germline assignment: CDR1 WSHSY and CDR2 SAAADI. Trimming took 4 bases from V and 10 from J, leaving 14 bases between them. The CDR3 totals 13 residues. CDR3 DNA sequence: TGCGCCAGCAGTGTATATAGCGGAGGAGAGCAGTTCTTC. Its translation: CASSVYSGGEQFF.

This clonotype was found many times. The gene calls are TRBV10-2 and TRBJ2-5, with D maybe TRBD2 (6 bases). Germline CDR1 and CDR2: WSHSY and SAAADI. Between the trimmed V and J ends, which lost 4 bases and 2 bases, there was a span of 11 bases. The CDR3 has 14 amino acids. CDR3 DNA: TGCGCCAGCAGTGGAGCTAGCGCTCAAGAGACCCAGTACTTC. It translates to CASSGASAQETQYF.

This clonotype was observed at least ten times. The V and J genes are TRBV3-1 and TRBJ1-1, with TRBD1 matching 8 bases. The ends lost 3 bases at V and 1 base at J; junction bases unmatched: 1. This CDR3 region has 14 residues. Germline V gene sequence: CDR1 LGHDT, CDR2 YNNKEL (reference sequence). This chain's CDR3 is CASSHGTGNTEAFF. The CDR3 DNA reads TGTGCCAGCAGCCATGGGACAGGGAACACTGAAGCTTTCTTT.

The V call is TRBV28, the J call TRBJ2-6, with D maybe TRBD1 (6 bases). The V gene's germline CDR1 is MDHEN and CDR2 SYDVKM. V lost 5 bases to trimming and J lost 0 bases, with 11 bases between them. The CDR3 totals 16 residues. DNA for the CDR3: TGTGCCAGCAGTCCGGGACATCTCTCTGGGGCCAACGTCCTGACTTTC. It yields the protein CASSPGHLSGANVLTF.

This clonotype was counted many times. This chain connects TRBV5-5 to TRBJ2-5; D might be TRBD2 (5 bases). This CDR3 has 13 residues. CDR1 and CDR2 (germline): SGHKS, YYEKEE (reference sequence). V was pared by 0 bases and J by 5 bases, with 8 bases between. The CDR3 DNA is TGTGCCAGCAGCTTGGGGGTAGCGGAGACCCAGTACTTC. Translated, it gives CASSLGVAETQYF.

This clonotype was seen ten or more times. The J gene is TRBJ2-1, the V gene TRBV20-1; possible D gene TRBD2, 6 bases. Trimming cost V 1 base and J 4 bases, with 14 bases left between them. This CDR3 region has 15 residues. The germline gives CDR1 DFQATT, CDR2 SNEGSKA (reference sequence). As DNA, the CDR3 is TGCAGTGCTAGAGTTGGAGTAGCGGAGTACAATGAGCAGTTCTTC. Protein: CSARVGVAEYNEQFF.

The CDR3 reads CASSPKAQGGYEQYF. In DNA, the CDR3 is TGTGCCAGCAGCCCGAAGGCGCAGGGAGGGTACGAGCAGTACTTC. The chain employs TRBV7-6 and TRBJ2-7; TRBD2 aligns across 7 bases. The junction had 11 bases not matched to a gene; V was cut back by 5 bases and J by 4 bases. This CDR3 region has 15 residues. Germline assignment: CDR1 SGHVS and CDR2 FNYEAQ.

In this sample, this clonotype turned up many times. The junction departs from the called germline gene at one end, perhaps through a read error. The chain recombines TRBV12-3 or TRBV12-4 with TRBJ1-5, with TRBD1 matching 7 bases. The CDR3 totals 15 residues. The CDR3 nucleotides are TGTGCCAGCACCGCGGGACAGTTGGTCAATCAGCCCCAGAATTTT. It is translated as CASTAGQLVNQPQNF.